This T cell receptor (beta chain) was captured in a study of neurological immune-mediated disorders. General study points: The greatest degree of TCR clonal expansion was observed in HTLV-1-associated myelopathy, with the lowest in multiple sclerosis, below that of healthy controls.

Libraries from sorted cells used 1 million T cells (CD4+ or CD8+). The cDNA was produced through 5'RACE with 10-nucleotide random UMIs. Each CDR3 protein is one row after TCRdb ran MiXCR on the 5' RACE reads. Here the sample spans approximately 40,000 distinct CDR3 sequences, about 14% being singletons. The CDR3 covers 13 residues. Germline V gives CDR1 DFQATT, CDR2 SNEGSKA (reference sequence). V dropped 3 bases and J dropped 5; count of bases not matched to a gene: 5. Judged by abundance, this clonotype is medium-sized. The antigen is undetermined. Sequencing was carried out using CD4+ T cells from blood. J is TRBJ2-3 and V is TRBV20-1, with 7 bases identical to TRBD1. The TCR comes from a woman aged 55 to 70 with HTLV-1-associated myelopathy (HAM/TSP). The DNA of the CDR3 is TGCAGTGCTAGGGAAACAGGGGAAGATACGCAGTATTTT. Its translation is CSARETGEDTQYF.